The clone carrying this TCR beta chain showed up just a few times. This record comes from a study of shared clonotypes between healthy human individuals. The authors ran the assay at deep level. Here immunoSEQ multiplex PCR was the method, and the copy in TCRdb shows in-frame clones only, minus some. The sample has roughly 530,000 clones, 90% to 97% seen once. This CDR3 has 15 amino acids. CDR1 is SGHRS and CDR2 is YFSETQ in the germline V gene. The ends lost 3 bases at V and 3 bases at J; junction bases unmatched: 2. The sequence was collected from a woman aged 25 to 45 in good health. This rearrangement joins TRBV5-1 to TRBJ2-1; 11 bases agree with TRBD2. What was sequenced was naive CD4+ T cells sorted from blood. Subset noted: CD45RA+ positively selected. DNA of the CDR3: TGCGCCAGCAGCTGGGGACTAGCGGTCTACAATGAGCAGTTCTTC. Residues: CASSWGLAVYNEQFF.